The 13 T cell receptor beta chains listed next were all sequenced from one sample in a study of blood T cells in healthy people across ages. Alongside a J-beta primer mix, a sample-barcoded 5' primer served in a second PCR lasting about 6 to 12 cycles. TCRdb reanalysed the 5' RACE reads using MiXCR and keeps one entry per CDR3 protein. The sample carries 1.5 million to 2 million distinct CDR3 sequences, about 49% recorded once. The specimen was blood. Receptors originate from a woman in her 40s in good health.

The chain links TRBV20-1 to TRBJ2-3, with 11 bases lining up with TRBD2. Germline CDR1 and CDR2: DFQATT and SNEGSKA (reference sequence). V gave up 6 bases and J gave up 4 bases; unmatched junction bases: 24. The CDR3 totals 20 residues. CDR3 amino acids: CSATTMTTGLAVVSADTQYF. CDR3 bases: TGCAGTGCAACAACAATGACAACGGGACTAGCGGTCGTTAGCGCAGATACGCAGTATTTT.

The CDR3 nucleotides read TGTGCCAGCAGCCATGGACAGGGGAATGAAAAACTGTTTTTT. Protein: CASSHGQGNEKLFF. V gene TRBV6-5 combines with J gene TRBJ1-4, with 9 bases identical to TRBD1. The CDR3 length is 14 residues. Germline V CDR1 and CDR2: MNHEY, SVGAGI. Trimming cost V 6 bases and J 5 bases; bases outside gene matches: 4.

V usage is TRBV10-3 and J usage is TRBJ2-7; 8 bases are shared with TRBD1. From germline, CDR1 is ENHRY and CDR2 SYGVKD. The V segment lost 9 bases and the J segment 3 bases; nucleotides outside the gene matches: 7. The CDR3 contains 13 residues. The CDR3 coding sequence is TGTGCCATTTCTCCGGGACAGGTCTACGAGCAGTACTTC. As protein: CAISPGQVYEQYF.

The chain has TRBV7-8 and TRBJ2-6; D tentatively reads TRBD1 or TRBD2 (5 bases each). In germline, CDR1 is SGHVS, CDR2 FQNEAQ. This CDR3 is built from 16 residues. Deletions cut 4 bases from V and 6 bases from J, with 16 bases between. The CDR3 here is CASSSSRGVEANVLTF. The DNA of the CDR3 is TGTGCCAGCAGCTCCTCCCGAGGGGTAGAGGCCAACGTCCTGACTTTC.

CDR3 nucleotides: TGCGCCAGCAGCCAAGATAGGGGAGGTAGGAAACAGCAGTTCTTC. This sequence encodes CASSQDRGGRKQQFF. This chain links TRBV4-1 with TRBJ2-1, with TRBD2 as a possible D gene (6 bases). The germline gives CDR1 MGHRA, CDR2 YSYEKL. Trimming cost V 0 bases and J 11 bases, with 17 bases left between them. The CDR3 covers 15 residues.

This sequence joins TRBV7-3 and TRBJ2-1, with 8 bases fitting TRBD2. The germline V gene encodes CDR1 SGHTA and CDR2 FQGTGA. The V and J ends lost 5 bases and 4 bases, in that order; junction bases with no gene match: 10. The CDR3 contains 16 residues. The CDR3, as DNA: TGTGCCAGCAGCCCCCGAAACAGCGGGGGTTACAATGAGCAGTTCTTC. The encoded protein is CASSPRNSGGYNEQFF. The entire variable domain, with the rest obtained from reference TRBV7-3 and TRBJ2-1, is as follows: GAGVSQTPSNKVTEKGKYVELRCDPISGHTALYWYRQSLGQGPEFLIYFQGTGAADDSGLPNDRFFAVRPEGSVSTLKIQRTERGDSAVYLCASSPRNSGGYNEQFFGPGTRLTVL.

The chain couples TRBV7-8 to TRBJ2-1, with 7 bases aligning to TRBD1. The ends lost 7 bases at V and 4 bases at J; junction bases unmatched: 10. There are 15 residues in the CDR3. Per germline, CDR1 SGHVS and CDR2 FQNEAQ. The CDR3 nucleotides are TGTGCCAGCACCATGACAAGGGGGCAGTACAATGAGCAGTTCTTC. Translation: CASTMTRGQYNEQFF.

The gene calls are TRBV12-3 or TRBV12-4 and TRBJ1-1, with a tentative D call TRBD1 (5 bases). The V gene lost 7 bases and the J gene lost 4 bases, with 13 bases spanning the gap. The CDR3 spans 13 residues. CDR3 loop: CASKQSQGTEAFF. In nucleotides, the CDR3 is TGTGCCAGCAAACAAAGTCAGGGCACTGAAGCTTTCTTT.

The rearrangement joins TRBV27 to TRBJ2-7; TRBD2 matches at 7 bases. This CDR3 has 13 amino acids. J gave up 6 bases and V 2 bases, and 4 bases lay outside the gene matches. Germline V gene data show CDR1 as MNHEY and CDR2 as SMNVEV (reference sequence). Here the CDR3 reads CASSLTERGEQYF. DNA of the CDR3: TGTGCCAGCAGTTTAACCGAGCGGGGCGAGCAGTACTTC.

This chain connects TRBV7-6 to TRBJ1-5; D perhaps matches TRBD1 (5 bases). Trimming took off 1 base at V and 0 bases at J, with 10 bases between the two ends. Germline-derived CDR1 and CDR2 are SGHVS and FNYEAQ. The CDR3 contains 16 residues. This chain's CDR3 is CASSLGLGDSNQPQHF. CDR3 in DNA: TGTGCCAGCAGCTTAGGATTGGGGGATAGCAATCAGCCCCAGCATTTT.

This clonotype was detected only a few times. The chain recombines TRBV3-1 with TRBJ2-3; TRBD2 matches 7 bases. V was clipped by 6 bases and J by 2 bases; unmatched bases: 8. Per germline, CDR1 LGHDT and CDR2 YNNKEL (reference sequence). The CDR3 has 15 residues. CDR3 sequence: CASRGGVSLTDTQYF. The CDR3 region has the DNA TGTGCCAGCAGGGGAGGGGTTAGTCTCACAGATACGCAGTATTTT.

This rearrangement joins TRBV9 to TRBJ2-7; tentatively, D is TRBD1 (6 bases). V lost 4 bases, J lost 3 bases, and 17 bases lay in between. The CDR3 extends over 15 amino acids. Per the germline V gene, CDR1 is SGDLS and CDR2 is YYNGEE. The CDR3: CASSIGGAGNYEQYF. The CDR3 bases are TGTGCCAGCAGCATAGGGGGAGCAGGGAACTACGAGCAGTACTTC.

The chain links TRBV7-8 to TRBJ2-4, with a weak D call TRBD1 (6 bases). V was clipped by 2 bases and J by 0 bases, with 17 bases between them. The CDR3 is 18 residues long. Per the germline V gene, CDR1 is SGHVS and CDR2 is FQNEAQ. CDR3 sequence: CASSLSTGGPVAKNIQYF. The DNA for the CDR3 is TGTGCCAGCAGCTTATCAACTGGGGGCCCTGTAGCCAAAAACATTCAGTACTTC.